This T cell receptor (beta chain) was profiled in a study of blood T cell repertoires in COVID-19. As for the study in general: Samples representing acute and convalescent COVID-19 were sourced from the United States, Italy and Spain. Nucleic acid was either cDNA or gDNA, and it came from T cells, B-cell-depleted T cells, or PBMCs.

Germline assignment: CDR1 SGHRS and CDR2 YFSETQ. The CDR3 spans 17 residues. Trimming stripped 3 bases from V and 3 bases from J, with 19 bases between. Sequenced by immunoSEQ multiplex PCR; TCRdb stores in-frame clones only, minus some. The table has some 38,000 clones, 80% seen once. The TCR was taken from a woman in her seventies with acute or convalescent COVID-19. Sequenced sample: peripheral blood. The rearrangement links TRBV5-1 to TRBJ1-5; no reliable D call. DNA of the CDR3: TGCGCCAGCAGCTCTAAAACGACAAATTATCCCAATCAGCCCCAGCATTTT. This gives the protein CASSSKTTNYPNQPQHF.